By its share, the clone carrying this TCR beta chain is medium-sized. Time point described: sample taken at primary tumor resection. This specimen comes from a study of spatial heterogeneity in lung cancer. TCRdb recomputed calls from the 5' RACE reads with MiXCR, one row per CDR3 protein. The profile shows tens of thousands of distinct CDR3 sequences, less than 6% of them singletons. The input for sequencing was PBMCs, taken at surgery. The receptor was isolated from a male donor with early-stage non-small cell lung cancer.

The CDR3 region has the DNA TGTGCCAGCAGTTTTAGCCCCAGAGAGCAGTACTTC. It specifies CASSFSPREQYF. This chain connects TRBV28 to TRBJ2-7; D unclear. The germline CDR1 and CDR2 sequences are MDHEN and SYDVKM. CDR3 length: 12 amino acids. Trimming removed 3 bases at V and 7 bases at J, with 10 bases between.